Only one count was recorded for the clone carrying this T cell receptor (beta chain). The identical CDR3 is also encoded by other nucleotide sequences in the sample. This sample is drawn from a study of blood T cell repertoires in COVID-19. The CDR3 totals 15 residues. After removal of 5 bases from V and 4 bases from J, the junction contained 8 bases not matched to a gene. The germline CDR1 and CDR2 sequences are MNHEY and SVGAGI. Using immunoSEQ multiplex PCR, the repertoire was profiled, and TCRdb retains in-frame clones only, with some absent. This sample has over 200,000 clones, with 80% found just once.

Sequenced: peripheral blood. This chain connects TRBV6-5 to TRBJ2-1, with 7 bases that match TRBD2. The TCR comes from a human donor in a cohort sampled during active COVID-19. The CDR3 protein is CASSRLALLYNEQFF. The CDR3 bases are TGTGCCAGCAGTAGACTAGCCCTTTTGTACAATGAGCAGTTCTTC.